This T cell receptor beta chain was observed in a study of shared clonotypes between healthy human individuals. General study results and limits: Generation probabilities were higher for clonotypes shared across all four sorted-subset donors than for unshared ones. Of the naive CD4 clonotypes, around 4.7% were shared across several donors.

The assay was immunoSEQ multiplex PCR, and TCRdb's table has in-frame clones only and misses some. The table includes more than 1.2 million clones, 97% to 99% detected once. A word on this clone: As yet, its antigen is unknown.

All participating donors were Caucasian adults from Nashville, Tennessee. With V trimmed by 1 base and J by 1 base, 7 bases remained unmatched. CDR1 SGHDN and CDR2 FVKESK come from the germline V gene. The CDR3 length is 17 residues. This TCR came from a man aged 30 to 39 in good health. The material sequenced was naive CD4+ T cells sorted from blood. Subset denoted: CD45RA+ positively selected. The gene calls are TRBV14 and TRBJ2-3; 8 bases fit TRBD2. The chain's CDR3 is CASSQGRGGPGTDTQYF. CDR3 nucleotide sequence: TGTGCCAGCAGCCAAGGACGGGGGGGGCCCGGCACAGATACGCAGTATTTT.